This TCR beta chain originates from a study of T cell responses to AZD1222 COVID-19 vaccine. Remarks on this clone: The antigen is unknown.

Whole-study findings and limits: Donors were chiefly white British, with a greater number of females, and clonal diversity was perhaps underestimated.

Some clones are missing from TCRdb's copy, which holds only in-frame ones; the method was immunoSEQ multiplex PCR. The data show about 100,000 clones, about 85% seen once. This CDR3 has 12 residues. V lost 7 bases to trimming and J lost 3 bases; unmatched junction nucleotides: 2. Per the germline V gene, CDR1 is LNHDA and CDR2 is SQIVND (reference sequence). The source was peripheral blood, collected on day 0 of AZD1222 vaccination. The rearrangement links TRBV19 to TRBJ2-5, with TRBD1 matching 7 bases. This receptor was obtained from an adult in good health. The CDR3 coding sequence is TGTGCCAGTACAGGGGGAAAAGAGACCCAGTACTTC. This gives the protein CASTGGKETQYF.